This T cell receptor (beta chain) stems from a study of blood T cell repertoires in COVID-19. Data came from immunoSEQ multiplex PCR; TCRdb stores just in-frame clones and leaves some out. Among around 250,000 clones, about nine tenths were seen once, and the ten largest hold about 3%. Trimming at V came to 6 bases and at J to 3 bases, leaving 7 bases not matched to a gene. CDR1 and CDR2 from the germline V gene are ENHRY and SYGVKD. This CDR3 has 15 residues. The chain joins TRBV10-3 to TRBJ1-4, with 7 bases aligning to TRBD1. The specimen sequenced was peripheral blood. This clonotype was sampled from a young woman with active or convalescent COVID-19. CDR3 sequence reads: CAISGSTGANEKLFF. CDR3 DNA sequence: TGTGCCATCAGCGGATCCACAGGGGCTAATGAAAAACTGTTTTTT.